This T cell receptor beta chain was captured by sequencing in a study of shared clonotypes between healthy human individuals. J lost 5 bases, V lost 4 bases, and 9 bases had no gene match. Germline V gene data show CDR1 as SGHNT and CDR2 as YYREEE (reference sequence). CDR3 length: 17 residues. At the deep level, the assay was run. The table came from immunoSEQ multiplex PCR; TCRdb's copy has only in-frame clones and leaves some out. The repertoire consists of hundreds of thousands of clones, with around 79% occurring once and the leading ten covering around 13%. What was sequenced was PBMCs. J is TRBJ2-3 and V is TRBV5-4; TRBD2 matches 14 bases. This clonotype originated in a woman aged 40 to 49 in good health. Some clones in this sample may be carry-over from other donors' samples. The CDR3: CASSLPTSGRAGDTQYF. The CDR3 nucleotides read TGTGCCAGCAGCCTCCCGACTAGCGGGAGGGCGGGAGATACGCAGTATTTT.